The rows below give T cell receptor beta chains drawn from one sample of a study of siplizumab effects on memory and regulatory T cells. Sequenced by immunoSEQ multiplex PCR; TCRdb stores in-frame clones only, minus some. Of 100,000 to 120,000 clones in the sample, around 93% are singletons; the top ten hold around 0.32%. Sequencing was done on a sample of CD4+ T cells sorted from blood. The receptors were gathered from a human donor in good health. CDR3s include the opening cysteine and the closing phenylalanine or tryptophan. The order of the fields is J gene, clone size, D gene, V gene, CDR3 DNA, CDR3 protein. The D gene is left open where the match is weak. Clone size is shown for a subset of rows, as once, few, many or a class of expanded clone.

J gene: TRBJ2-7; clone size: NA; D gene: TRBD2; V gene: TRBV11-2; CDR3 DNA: TGTGCCAGCAGCTGGGGGGGGAGCTCCTACGAGCAGTACTTC; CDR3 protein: CASSWGGSSYEQYF
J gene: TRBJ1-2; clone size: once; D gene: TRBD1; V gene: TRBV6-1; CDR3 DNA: TGTGCCAGCAGTCCGGACAGGGGGCCTGGCTACACCTTC; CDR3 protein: CASSPDRGPGYTF
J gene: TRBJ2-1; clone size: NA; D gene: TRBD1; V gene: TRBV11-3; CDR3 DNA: TGTGCCAGCAGCTCGGACAGGGCATACAATGAGCAGTTCTTC; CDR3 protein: CASSSDRAYNEQFF
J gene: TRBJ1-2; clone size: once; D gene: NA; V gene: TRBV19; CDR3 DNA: TGTGCCAGCACCATGGCCAGGGCTCTCTATGGCTACACCTTC; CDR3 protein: CASTMARALYGYTF
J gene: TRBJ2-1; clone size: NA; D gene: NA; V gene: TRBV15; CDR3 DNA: TGTGCCACCAGCAGAGTGGGCGGGATCAATGAGCAGTTCTTC; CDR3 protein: CATSRVGGINEQFF
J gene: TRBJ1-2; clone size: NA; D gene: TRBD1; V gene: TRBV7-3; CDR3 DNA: TGTGCCAGCAGCAAAGGACCGGGGACAGGGAACTATGGCTACACCTTC; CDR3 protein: CASSKGPGTGNYGYTF
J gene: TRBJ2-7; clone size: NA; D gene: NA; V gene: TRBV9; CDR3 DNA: TGTGCCAGCAGCGTAGGGGCGGGAAAAGGATACGAGCAGTACTTC; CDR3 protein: CASSVGAGKGYEQYF
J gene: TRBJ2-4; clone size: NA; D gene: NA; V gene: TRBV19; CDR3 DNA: TGTGCCAGTAGTATCCGGGACTCGGACATTCAGTACTTC; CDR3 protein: CASSIRDSDIQYF
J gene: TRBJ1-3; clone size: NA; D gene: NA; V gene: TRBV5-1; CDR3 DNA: TGCGCCAGCAGCTTAGGCAGCTCTGGAAACACCATATATTTT; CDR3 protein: CASSLGSSGNTIYF
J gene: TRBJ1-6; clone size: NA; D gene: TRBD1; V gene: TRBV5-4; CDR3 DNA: TGTGCCAGCAGCTCAATCGCCGGACAGGGGGGGTCACCCCTCCACTTT; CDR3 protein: CASSSIAGQGGSPLHF
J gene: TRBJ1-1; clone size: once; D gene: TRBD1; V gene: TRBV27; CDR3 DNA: TGTGCCAGCAGTTACGACAGGGTTTCGGGAGCTGAAGCTTTCTTT; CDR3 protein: CASSYDRVSGAEAFF
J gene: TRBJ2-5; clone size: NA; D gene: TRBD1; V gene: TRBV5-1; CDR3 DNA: TGCGCCAGCAGCTTGGGTGACAGGGGCCGAATCAACCAAGAGACCCAGTACTTC; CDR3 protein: CASSLGDRGRINQETQYF
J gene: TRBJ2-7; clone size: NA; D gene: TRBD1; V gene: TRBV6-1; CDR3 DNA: TGTGCCAGCAGTGAGGAGGTGGGACAGGGCTACGAGCAGTACTTC; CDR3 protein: CASSEEVGQGYEQYF
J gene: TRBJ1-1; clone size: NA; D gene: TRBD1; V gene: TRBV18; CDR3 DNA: TGTGCCAGCTCACCACGGACAGGGGGCGTGAACACTGAAGCTTTCTTT; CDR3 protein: CASSPRTGGVNTEAFF
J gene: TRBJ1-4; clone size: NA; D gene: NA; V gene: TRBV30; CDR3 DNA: TGTGCCTGGACCGGACCCCGCCCCGAAAAACTGTTTTTT; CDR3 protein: CAWTGPRPEKLFF
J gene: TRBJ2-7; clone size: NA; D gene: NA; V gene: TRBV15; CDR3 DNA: TGTGCCACCAGCAGAGGGCCGGCGAGGGGGAACTACGAGCAGTACTTC; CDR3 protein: CATSRGPARGNYEQYF
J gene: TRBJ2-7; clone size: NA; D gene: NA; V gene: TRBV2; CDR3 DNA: TGTGCCAGCAGTTACGGACCAGCCCTCGAGCAGTACTTC; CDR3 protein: CASSYGPALEQYF
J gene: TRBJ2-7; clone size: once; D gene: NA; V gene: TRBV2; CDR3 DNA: TGTGCCAGCAAAGCTGGCCAGTCCTTCGGGCAGTACTTC; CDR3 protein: CASKAGQSFGQYF
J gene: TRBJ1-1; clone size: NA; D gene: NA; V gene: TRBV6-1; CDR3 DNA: TGTGCCAGCAGTTACACTGAAGCTTTCTTT; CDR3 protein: CASSYTEAFF
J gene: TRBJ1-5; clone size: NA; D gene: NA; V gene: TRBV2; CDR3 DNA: TGTGCCAGCGCGAAGACGGGGATTGGGAGCAATCAGCCCCAGCATTTT; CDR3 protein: CASAKTGIGSNQPQHF
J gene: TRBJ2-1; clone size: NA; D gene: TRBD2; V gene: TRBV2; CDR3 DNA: TGTGCCAGCCGTCAACTAGCGGGATCTTACAATGAGCAGTTCTTC; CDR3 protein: CASRQLAGSYNEQFF
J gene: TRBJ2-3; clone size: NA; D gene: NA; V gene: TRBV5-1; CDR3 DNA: TGCGCCAGCAGCTTGGGACTAGCAGATACGCAGTATTTT; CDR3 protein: CASSLGLADTQYF
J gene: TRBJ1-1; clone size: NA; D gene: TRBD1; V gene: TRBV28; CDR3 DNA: TGTGCCAGCAGTACAGACAGGGCGGGGGCTTTCTTT; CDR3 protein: CASSTDRAGAFF
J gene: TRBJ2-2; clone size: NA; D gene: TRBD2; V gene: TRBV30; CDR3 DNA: TGTGCCTCTAGGAGGGGAGGGAGCACCGGGGAGCTGTTTTTT; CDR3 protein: CASRRGGSTGELFF
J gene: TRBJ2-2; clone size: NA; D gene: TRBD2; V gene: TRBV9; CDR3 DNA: TGTGCCAGCAGCCCCCGACTAGCGGGGACCGGGGAGCTGTTTTTT; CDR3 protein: CASSPRLAGTGELFF
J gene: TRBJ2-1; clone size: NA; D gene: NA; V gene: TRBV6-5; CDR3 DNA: TGTGCCAGCAGTTCGTTGGTAAGGCACAATGAGCAGTTCTTC; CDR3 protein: CASSSLVRHNEQFF
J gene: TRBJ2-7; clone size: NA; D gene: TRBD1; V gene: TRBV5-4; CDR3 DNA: TGTGCCAGCAGCCGGGACAGCTCCTCCTACGAGCAGTACTTC; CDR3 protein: CASSRDSSSYEQYF
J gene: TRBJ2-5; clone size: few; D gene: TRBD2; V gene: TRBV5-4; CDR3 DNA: TGTGCCAGCAGCTTGTCTCCGGGACTAGCGGTTCAAGAGACCCAGTACTTC; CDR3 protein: CASSLSPGLAVQETQYF
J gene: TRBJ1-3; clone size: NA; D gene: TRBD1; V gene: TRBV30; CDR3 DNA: TGTGCCTGGAGCCAGAAGGGGGCCGGTGGAAACACCATATATTTT; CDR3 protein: CAWSQKGAGGNTIYF
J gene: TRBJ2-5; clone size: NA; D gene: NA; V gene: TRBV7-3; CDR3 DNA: TGTGCCAGCAGCTTTTCTAGAGAAGAGACCCAGTACTTC; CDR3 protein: CASSFSREETQYF
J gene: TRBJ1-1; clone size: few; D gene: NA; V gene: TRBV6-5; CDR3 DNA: TGTGCCAGCAGTTACGGAGTAGTGAACACTGAAGCTTTCTTT; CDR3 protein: CASSYGVVNTEAFF
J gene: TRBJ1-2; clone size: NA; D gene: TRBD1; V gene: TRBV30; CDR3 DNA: TGTGCCCGCCAAAAAGGGACAGGGGATGGCTACACCTTC; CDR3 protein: CARQKGTGDGYTF
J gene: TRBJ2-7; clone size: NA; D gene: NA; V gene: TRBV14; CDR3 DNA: TGTGCCAGCAGCCTCTCGGGACCCCTCTACGAGCAGTACTTC; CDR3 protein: CASSLSGPLYEQYF
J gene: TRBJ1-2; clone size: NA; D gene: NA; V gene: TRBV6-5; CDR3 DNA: TGTGCCAGCAGTTACTTCCGGGACTCAAGCTACACCTTC; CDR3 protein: CASSYFRDSSYTF
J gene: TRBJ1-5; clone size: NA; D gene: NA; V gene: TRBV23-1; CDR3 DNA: TGCGCCAGCAGTCAACGTTCCCAGCCCCAGCATTTT; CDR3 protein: CASSQRSQPQHF
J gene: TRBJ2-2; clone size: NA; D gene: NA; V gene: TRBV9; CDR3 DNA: TGTGCCAGCAGCCCATACCCCCCCTTAGATGTCGCCGGGGAGCTGTTTTTT; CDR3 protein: CASSPYPPLDVAGELFF
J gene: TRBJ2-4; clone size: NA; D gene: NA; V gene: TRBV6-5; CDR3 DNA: TGTGCCAGCAGTTCTCTTGGCTTTATAGCCAAAAACATTCAGTACTTC; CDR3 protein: CASSSLGFIAKNIQYF
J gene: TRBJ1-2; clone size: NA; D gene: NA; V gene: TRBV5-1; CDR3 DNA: TGCGCCAGCAGGATGACTGGCAACTATGGCTACACCTTC; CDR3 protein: CASRMTGNYGYTF
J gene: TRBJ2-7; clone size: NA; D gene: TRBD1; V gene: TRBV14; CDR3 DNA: TGTGCCAGCAGCCGCATTAAAATCCGGGACAGGGACGCCGAGCAGTACTTC; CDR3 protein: CASSRIKIRDRDAEQYF
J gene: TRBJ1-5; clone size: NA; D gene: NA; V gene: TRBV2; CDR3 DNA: TGTGCCAGCAGTGATAAATACGGCAATCAGCCCCAGCATTTT; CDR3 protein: CASSDKYGNQPQHF
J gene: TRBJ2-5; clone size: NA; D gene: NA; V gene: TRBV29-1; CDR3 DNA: TGCAGCGCTGGGGGGGGGCTGGAGGAGACCCAGTACTTC; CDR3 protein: CSAGGGLEETQYF
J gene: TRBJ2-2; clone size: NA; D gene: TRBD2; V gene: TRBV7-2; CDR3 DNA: TGTGCCAGCAGGCCCCCGAGTAGCGGGAGATCGGCCGGGGAGCTGTTTTTT; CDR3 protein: CASRPPSSGRSAGELFF
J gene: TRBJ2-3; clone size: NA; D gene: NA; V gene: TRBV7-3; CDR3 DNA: TGTGCCAGCAGCGTGACTAGTGGGAGCGGCACAGATACGCAGTATTTT; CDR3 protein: CASSVTSGSGTDTQYF
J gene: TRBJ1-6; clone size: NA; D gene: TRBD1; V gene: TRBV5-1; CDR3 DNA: TGCGCCAGCAGCTTAGCAGGGGGAATGGATTCACCCCTCCACTTT; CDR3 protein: CASSLAGGMDSPLHF
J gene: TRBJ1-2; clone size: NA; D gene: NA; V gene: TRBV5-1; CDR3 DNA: TGCGCCAGCAGCTTGGTAGGCAGGGATGGCTACACCTTC; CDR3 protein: CASSLVGRDGYTF
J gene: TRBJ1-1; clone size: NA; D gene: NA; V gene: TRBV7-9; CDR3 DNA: TGTGCCAGCAGCTTTAACAGTTACACTGAAGCTTTCTTT; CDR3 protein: CASSFNSYTEAFF
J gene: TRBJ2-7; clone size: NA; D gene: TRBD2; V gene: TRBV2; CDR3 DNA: TGTGCCAGCAGTGCGTCTAGCGGGAGTATTTACGAGCAGTACTTC; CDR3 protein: CASSASSGSIYEQYF
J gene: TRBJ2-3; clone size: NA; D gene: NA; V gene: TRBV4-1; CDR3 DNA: TGCGCCAGCAGCCAGAATCCCAAAAGCACAGATACGCAGTATTTT; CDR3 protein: CASSQNPKSTDTQYF